A single T cell receptor beta chain is shown here with its context. As yet, its antigen is unknown. CD25-based Treg depletion was applied to purified naive CD4+ T cells. Full-length variable regions came from constant-region reverse primers plus semi-nested Nested Universal Primer A PCR. TCRdb re-derived calls from the 5' RACE reads in MiXCR, one entry per CDR3 protein. The sample has roughly 40,000 distinct CDR3 sequences, over 15% seen once. General study points: Tumor Treg TCRs overlapped most with tumor naive CD4+ cells.

The TCR sequence derives from a female donor with breast cancer. Material: naive CD4+ T cells sorted from a lymph node. Subset specified: naive CD4+ T cells, CD4+CD45RA+CD25-.

The CDR3 DNA is TGTGCCATCAGTGACGGACTCGCCACTGAAGCTTTCTTT. This sequence encodes CAISDGLATEAFF. The chain recombines TRBV10-3 with TRBJ1-1; D is uncertain. V lost 3 bases and J 4 bases, leaving 9 bases between the germline ends. Per the germline V gene, CDR1 is ENHRY and CDR2 is SYGVKD. The length of the CDR3 is 13 residues.